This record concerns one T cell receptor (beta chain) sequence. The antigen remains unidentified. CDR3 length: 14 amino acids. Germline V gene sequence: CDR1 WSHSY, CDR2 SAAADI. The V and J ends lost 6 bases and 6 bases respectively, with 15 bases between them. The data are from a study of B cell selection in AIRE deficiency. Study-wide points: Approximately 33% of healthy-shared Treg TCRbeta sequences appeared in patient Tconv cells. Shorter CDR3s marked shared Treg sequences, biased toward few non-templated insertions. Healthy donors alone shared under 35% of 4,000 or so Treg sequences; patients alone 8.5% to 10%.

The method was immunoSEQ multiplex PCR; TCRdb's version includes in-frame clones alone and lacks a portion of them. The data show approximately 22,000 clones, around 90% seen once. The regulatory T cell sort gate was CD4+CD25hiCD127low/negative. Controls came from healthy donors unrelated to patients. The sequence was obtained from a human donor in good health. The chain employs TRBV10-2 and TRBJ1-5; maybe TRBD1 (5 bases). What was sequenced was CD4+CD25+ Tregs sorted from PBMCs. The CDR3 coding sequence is TGCGCCAGCAGATCAGGGTTGGGGGGTCAGCCCCAGCATTTT. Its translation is CASRSGLGGQPQHF.